The rows below give T cell receptor beta chains drawn from one sample of a study of neoadjuvant anti-PD-1 for oral cavity cancer. Sequencing used immunoSEQ multiplex PCR; TCRdb keeps in-frame clones, though not all of them. The sample holds fewer than 70,000 clones; around 80% are singletons and the top ten take 2.5% to 3%. The starting material was PBMCs, obtained before nivolumab (anti-PD-1) treatment. All receptors come from a person aged 35-79 years with oral cavity squamous cell carcinoma. Each CDR3 is given with its conserved first and last residue. D genes are given only for firm matches. Only some rows state a clone size, as once, few, many or a class for expanded clones.

cdr3_aa,cdr3_nt,v_call,cdr3_length,j_call,d_call,clone_size
CASSIQGVTEAFF,TGTGCCAGTAGTATACAGGGGGTCACTGAAGCTTTCTTT,TRBV19,13,TRBJ1-1,TRBD1,-
CASSEAQGRGLHTF,TGTGCCAGCAGTGAAGCGCAAGGCAGGGGACTCCACACCTTC,TRBV6-1,14,TRBJ1-2,-,-
CASGTSGRGDTQYF,TGTGCCAGCGGGACTAGCGGGAGAGGAGATACGCAGTATTTT,TRBV6-1,14,TRBJ2-3,TRBD2,few
CASSLVSGEGEAFF,TGCGCCAGCAGCTTGGTTTCAGGGGAGGGAGAAGCTTTCTTT,TRBV5-1,14,TRBJ1-1,-,-
CASSLGRRETQYF,TGCGCCAGCAGCTTGGGACGACGGGAGACCCAGTACTTC,TRBV5-1,13,TRBJ2-5,-,-
CASSLDGGAQPQHF,TGTGCCAGCAGCTTAGACGGGGGGGCCCAGCCCCAGCATTTT,TRBV7-2,14,TRBJ1-5,-,-
CASSLEIAGAGELFF,TGTGCCAGCAGCTTAGAAATAGCGGGGGCCGGGGAGCTGTTTTTT,TRBV7-8,15,TRBJ2-2,TRBD2,-
CASSLGLGRRGGSSTDTQYF,TGTGCCAGCAGCTTGGGGTTAGGGAGACGGGGGGGTTCTAGCACAGATACGCAGTATTTT,TRBV5-4,20,TRBJ2-3,TRBD2,once
CASSQDAGLGGEKLFF,TGTGCCAGCAGCCAAGATGCCGGTTTGGGAGGTGAAAAACTGTTTTTT,TRBV4-2,16,TRBJ1-4,-,many
CASSLVDRGYGGYTF,TGTGCCAGCAGCTTGGTCGACAGGGGGTATGGGGGCTACACCTTC,TRBV11-2,15,TRBJ1-2,TRBD1,-
CASSLDSSKNQPQHF,TGTGCCAGCAGCTTGGACAGTTCAAAAAATCAGCCCCAGCATTTT,TRBV7-2,15,TRBJ1-5,-,-
CASSLPGAGQGHTEAFF,TGTGCCAGCAGCCTCCCGGGGGCTGGACAGGGCCACACTGAAGCTTTCTTT,TRBV5-6,17,TRBJ1-1,TRBD1,-
CASRGPVSTGELFF,TGTGCCAGCAGGGGACCGGTCTCCACCGGGGAGCTGTTTTTT,TRBV14,14,TRBJ2-2,-,few
CATSRGPANTEAFF,TGTGCCACCAGCAGGGGACCCGCGAACACTGAAGCTTTCTTT,TRBV15,14,TRBJ1-1,-,-
CASRNDGANTEAFF,TGTGCCAGCAGGAACGACGGTGCGAACACTGAAGCTTTCTTT,TRBV6-5,14,TRBJ1-1,-,-
CASSPGTADNSPLHF,TGCGCCAGCAGCCCCGGGACAGCTGATAATTCACCCCTCCACTTT,TRBV5-1,15,TRBJ1-6,TRBD1,-
CASSPPMDRDEATNEKLFF,TGTGCCAGCAGCCCCCCTATGGACAGGGATGAAGCAACTAATGAAAAACTGTTTTTT,TRBV5-8,19,TRBJ1-4,TRBD1,-
CASRGTASSGNTIYF,TGTGCCAGCAGGGGTACAGCTTCCTCTGGAAACACCATATATTTT,TRBV6-5,15,TRBJ1-3,-,-
CAWRSDRGGNTIYF,TGTGCCTGGCGATCCGACCGGGGTGGAAACACCATATATTTT,TRBV30,14,TRBJ1-3,-,-
CASSVLAGESYEQYF,TGTGCCAGCAGCGTGTTAGCGGGGGAGTCATACGAGCAGTACTTC,TRBV9,15,TRBJ2-7,TRBD2,-
CASSYPFLEQNGELFF,TGTGCCAGCAGTTACCCATTTTTGGAACAGAACGGGGAGCTGTTTTTT,TRBV6-6,16,TRBJ2-2,-,-
CASSVGGAGELFF,TGTGCCAGCAGCGTAGGGGGAGCCGGGGAGCTGTTTTTT,TRBV9,13,TRBJ2-2,-,-
CASSPRGVSTNTEAFF,TGCGCCAGCAGCCCGAGGGGGGTTTCCACGAACACTGAAGCTTTCTTT,TRBV5-1,16,TRBJ1-1,-,-
CASSLVTGRSSGANVLTF,TGTGCCAGCAGTTTGGTTACAGGGCGAAGCTCTGGGGCCAACGTCCTGACTTTC,TRBV27,18,TRBJ2-6,-,-
CASSLRDLGDIQYF,TGTGCCAGTAGTCTACGGGACCTAGGGGACATTCAGTACTTC,TRBV19,14,TRBJ2-4,-,-
CASSPTPGNSPLHF,TGTGCCAGCAGTCCAACCCCAGGGAATTCACCCCTCCACTTT,TRBV6-4,14,TRBJ1-6,-,-
CASSRQNTEAFF,TGTGCCAGTAGCCGGCAGAACACTGAAGCTTTCTTT,TRBV19,12,TRBJ1-1,-,once
CASSTPGLVETQYF,TGTGCCAGCAGCACACCGGGACTAGTTGAGACCCAGTACTTC,TRBV5-6,14,TRBJ2-5,TRBD2,-
CASSLRKTQYF,TGTGCCAGCAGCCTTCGGAAGACCCAGTACTTC,TRBV13,11,TRBJ2-5,-,once
CASSKGLRDKNEQFF,TGTGCCAGCAGCAAAGGGCTCCGGGATAAAAATGAGCAGTTCTTC,TRBV21-1,15,TRBJ2-1,-,once
CSGIGGTEAFF,TGCAGCGGCATCGGGGGGACTGAAGCTTTCTTT,TRBV29-1,11,TRBJ1-1,-,-
CASGGGGAGNEQFF,TGTGCCAGCGGGGGAGGAGGGGCAGGGAATGAGCAGTTCTTC,TRBV7-2,14,TRBJ2-1,-,-
CASSPGGIEKLFF,TGTGCCAGCTCACCAGGGGGAATCGAAAAACTGTTTTTT,TRBV18,13,TRBJ1-4,-,-
CASSDPGTSGGETQYF,TGCGCCAGCAGTGACCCCGGGACTAGCGGTGGAGAGACCCAGTACTTC,TRBV10-1,16,TRBJ2-5,TRBD2,-
CASKTEGHRYQPQHF,TGTGCCAGTAAAACTGAGGGACACAGATATCAGCCCCAGCATTTT,TRBV19,15,TRBJ1-5,-,-
CASRHAAMGTEAFF,TGTGCCAGCAGACATGCCGCTATGGGCACTGAAGCTTTCTTT,TRBV7-9,14,TRBJ1-1,-,-
CASSLPGEGSPLHF,TGTGCCAGCAGCTTACCAGGGGAAGGGTCACCCCTCCACTTT,TRBV11-3,14,TRBJ1-6,-,-
CATSPSGSSYNSPLHF,TGTGCCACCAGCCCCTCGGGGAGCTCCTATAATTCACCCCTCCACTTT,TRBV15,16,TRBJ1-6,-,-
CASRTNTGELFF,TGCGCCAGCAGGACTAACACCGGGGAGCTGTTTTTT,TRBV10-2,12,TRBJ2-2,-,-
CASSLHVLRYF,TGTGCCAGCAGTTTACACGTCTTAAGGTACTTC,TRBV28,11,TRBJ2-7,-,few
CATSRDYANNEQFF,TGTGCCACCAGCAGAGATTACGCAAACAATGAGCAGTTCTTC,TRBV15,14,TRBJ2-1,-,-
CASSLGRGTEAFF,TGTGCCAGTAGTCTCGGAAGGGGAACTGAAGCTTTCTTT,TRBV19,13,TRBJ1-1,-,once
CASSPGTEGNTEAFF,TGTGCCAGCAGCCCTGGGACAGAGGGGAACACTGAAGCTTTCTTT,TRBV7-7,15,TRBJ1-1,TRBD1,-